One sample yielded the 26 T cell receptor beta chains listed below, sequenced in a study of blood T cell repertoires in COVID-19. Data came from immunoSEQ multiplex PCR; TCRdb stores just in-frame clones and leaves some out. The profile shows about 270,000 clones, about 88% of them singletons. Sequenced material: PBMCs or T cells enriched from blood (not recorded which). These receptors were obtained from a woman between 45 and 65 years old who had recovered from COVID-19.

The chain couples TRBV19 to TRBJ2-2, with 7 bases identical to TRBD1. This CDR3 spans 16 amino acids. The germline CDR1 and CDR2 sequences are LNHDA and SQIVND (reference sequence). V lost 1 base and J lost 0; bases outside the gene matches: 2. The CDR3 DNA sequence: TGTGCCAGTAGTATAGTAACAGGGGCGAACACCGGGGAGCTGTTTTTT. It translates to CASSIVTGANTGELFF.

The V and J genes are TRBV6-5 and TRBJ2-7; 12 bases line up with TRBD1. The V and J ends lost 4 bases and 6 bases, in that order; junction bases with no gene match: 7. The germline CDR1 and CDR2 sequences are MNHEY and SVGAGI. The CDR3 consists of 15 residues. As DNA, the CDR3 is TGTGCCAGCAGTTCCCAGGGGACAGGGGGCCGCGAGCAGTACTTC. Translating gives CASSSQGTGGREQYF.

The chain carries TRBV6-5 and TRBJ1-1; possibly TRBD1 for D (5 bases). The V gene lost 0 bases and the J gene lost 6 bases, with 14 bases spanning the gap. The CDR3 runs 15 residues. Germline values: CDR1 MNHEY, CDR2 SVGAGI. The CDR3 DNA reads TGTGCCAGCAGTTACTCTCAGGGAGGGAGGGCTGAAGCTTTCTTT. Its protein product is CASSYSQGGRAEAFF.

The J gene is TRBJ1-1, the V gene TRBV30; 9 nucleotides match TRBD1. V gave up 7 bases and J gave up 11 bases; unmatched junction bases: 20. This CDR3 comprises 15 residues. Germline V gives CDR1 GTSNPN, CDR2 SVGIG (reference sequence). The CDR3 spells CAFSPPGVLGQGAFF. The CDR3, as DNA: TGTGCCTTTTCCCCCCCGGGGGTCCTTGGACAGGGGGCTTTCTTT.

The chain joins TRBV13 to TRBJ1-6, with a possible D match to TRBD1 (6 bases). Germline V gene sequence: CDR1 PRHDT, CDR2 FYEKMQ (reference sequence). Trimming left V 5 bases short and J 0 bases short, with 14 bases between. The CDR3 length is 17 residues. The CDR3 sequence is CASSRGSLSSYNSPLHF. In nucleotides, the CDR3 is TGTGCCAGCAGCAGGGGGTCTCTGAGCTCCTATAATTCACCCCTCCACTTT.

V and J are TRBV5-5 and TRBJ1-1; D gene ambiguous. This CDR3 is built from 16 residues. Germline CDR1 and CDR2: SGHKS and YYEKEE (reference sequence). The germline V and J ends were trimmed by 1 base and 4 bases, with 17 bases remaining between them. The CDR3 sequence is CASSLSDFAGSTEAFF. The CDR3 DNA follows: TGTGCCAGCAGCTTGTCGGATTTCGCGGGGAGCACTGAAGCTTTCTTT. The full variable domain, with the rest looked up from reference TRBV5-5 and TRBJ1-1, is DAGVTQSPTHLIKTRGQQVTLRCSPISGHKSVSWYQQVLGQGPQFIFQYYEKEERGRGNFPDRFSARQFPNYSSELNVNALLLGDSALYLCASSLSDFAGSTEAFFGQGTRLTVV.

CDR3 in DNA: TGTGCCTTGAACAGGGCCCAGACCAACACCTTC. Protein product: CALNRAQTNTF. The chain links TRBV30 to TRBJ1-2, with a possible D match to TRBD1 (6 bases). CDR1 and CDR2 from the germline V gene are GTSNPN and SVGIG (reference sequence). V dropped 7 bases and J dropped 12 bases, with 18 bases sitting between them. CDR3 length: 11 residues.

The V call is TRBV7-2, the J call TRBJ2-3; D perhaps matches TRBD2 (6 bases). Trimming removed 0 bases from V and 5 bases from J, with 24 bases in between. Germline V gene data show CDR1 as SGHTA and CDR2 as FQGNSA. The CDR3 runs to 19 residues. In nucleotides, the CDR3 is TGTGCCAGCAGCTTAGCATTATATGTGGCTAGCGAGCCCCAAGATACGCAGTATTTT. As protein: CASSLALYVASEPQDTQYF.

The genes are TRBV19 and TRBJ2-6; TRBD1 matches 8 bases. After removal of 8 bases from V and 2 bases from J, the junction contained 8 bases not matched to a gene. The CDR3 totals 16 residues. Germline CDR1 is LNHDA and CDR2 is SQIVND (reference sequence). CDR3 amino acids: CASRGQGSTGANVLTF. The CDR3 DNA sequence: TGTGCCAGTCGTGGACAGGGTAGCACTGGGGCCAACGTCCTGACTTTC.

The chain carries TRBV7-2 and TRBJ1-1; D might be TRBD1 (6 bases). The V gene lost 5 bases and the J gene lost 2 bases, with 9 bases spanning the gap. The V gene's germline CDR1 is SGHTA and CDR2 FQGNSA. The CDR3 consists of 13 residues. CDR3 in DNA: TGTGCCAGCAGCCAGGGGTTCAACACTGAAGCTTTCTTT. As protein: CASSQGFNTEAFF. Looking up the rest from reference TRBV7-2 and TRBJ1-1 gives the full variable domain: GAGVSQSPSNKVTEKGKDVELRCDPISGHTALYWYRQSLGQGLEFLIYFQGNSAPDKSGLPSDRFSAERTGGSVSTLTIQRTQQEDSAVYLCASSQGFNTEAFFGQGTRLTVV.

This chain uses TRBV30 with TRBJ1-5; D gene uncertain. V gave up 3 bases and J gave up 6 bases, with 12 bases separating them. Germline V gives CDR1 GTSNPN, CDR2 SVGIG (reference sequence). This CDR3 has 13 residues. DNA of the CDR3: TGTGCCTGGAGAGGAACATCGGGTCAGCCCCAGCATTTT. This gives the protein CAWRGTSGQPQHF. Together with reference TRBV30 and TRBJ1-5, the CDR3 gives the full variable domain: SQTIHQWPATLVQPVGSPLSLECTVEGTSNPNLYWYRQAAGRGLQLLFYSVGIGQISSEVPQNLSASRPQDRQFILSSKKLLLSDSGFYLCAWRGTSGQPQHFGDGTRLSIL.

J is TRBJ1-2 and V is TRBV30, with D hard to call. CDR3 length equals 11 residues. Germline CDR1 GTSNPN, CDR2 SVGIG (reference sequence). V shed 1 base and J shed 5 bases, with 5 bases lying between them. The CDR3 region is CAWSEEYGYTF. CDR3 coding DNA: TGTGCCTGGAGTGAAGAGTATGGCTACACCTTC.

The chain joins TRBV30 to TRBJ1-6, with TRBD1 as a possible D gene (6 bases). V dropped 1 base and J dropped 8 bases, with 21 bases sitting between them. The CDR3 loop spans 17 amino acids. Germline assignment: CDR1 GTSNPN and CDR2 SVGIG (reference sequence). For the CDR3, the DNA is TGTGCCTGGAGTGGTTCCCGGGTTGGGGGCATGGATTCACCCCTCCACTTT. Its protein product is CAWSGSRVGGMDSPLHF.

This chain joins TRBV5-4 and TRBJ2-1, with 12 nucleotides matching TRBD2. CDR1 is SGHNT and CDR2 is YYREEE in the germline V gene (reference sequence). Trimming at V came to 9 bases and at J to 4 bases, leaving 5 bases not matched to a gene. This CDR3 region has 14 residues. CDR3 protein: CATNGLAGYNEQFF. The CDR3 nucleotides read TGTGCCACCAACGGACTAGCGGGATACAATGAGCAGTTCTTC. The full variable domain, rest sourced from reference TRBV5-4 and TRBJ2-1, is ETGVTQSPTHLIKTRGQQVTLRCSSQSGHNTVSWYQQALGQGPQFIFQYYREEENGRGNFPPRFSGLQFPNYSSELNVNALELDDSALYLCATNGLAGYNEQFFGPGTRLTVL.

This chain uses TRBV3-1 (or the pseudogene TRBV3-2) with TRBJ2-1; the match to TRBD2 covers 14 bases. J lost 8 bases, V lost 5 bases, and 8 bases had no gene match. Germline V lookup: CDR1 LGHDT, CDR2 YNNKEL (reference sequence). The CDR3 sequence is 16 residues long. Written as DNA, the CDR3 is TGTGCCAGCAGCTACAGACTAGCGGGAGGGCCCTATGAGCAGTTCTTC. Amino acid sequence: CASSYRLAGGPYEQFF.

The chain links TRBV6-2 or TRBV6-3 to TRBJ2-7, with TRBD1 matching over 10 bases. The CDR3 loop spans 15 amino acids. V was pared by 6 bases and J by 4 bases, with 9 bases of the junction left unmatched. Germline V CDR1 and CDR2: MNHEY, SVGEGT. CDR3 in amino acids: CASSPAGTGAYEQYF. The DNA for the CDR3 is TGTGCCAGCAGCCCGGCCGGGACAGGGGCGTACGAGCAGTACTTC.

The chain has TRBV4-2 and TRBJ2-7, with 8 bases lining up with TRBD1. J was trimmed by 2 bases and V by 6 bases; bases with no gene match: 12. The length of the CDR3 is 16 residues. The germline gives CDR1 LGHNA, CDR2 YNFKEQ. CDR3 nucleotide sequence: TGTGCCAGCAGTCTTTCAGGCGGGACAGGAGCCTACGAGCAGTACTTC. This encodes CASSLSGGTGAYEQYF.

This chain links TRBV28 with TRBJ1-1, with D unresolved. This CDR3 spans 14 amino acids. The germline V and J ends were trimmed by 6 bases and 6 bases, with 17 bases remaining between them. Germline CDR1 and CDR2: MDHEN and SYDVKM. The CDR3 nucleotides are TGTGCCAGCAGAACCCTGGTCAAGACATCTGAAGCTTTCTTT. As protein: CASRTLVKTSEAFF.

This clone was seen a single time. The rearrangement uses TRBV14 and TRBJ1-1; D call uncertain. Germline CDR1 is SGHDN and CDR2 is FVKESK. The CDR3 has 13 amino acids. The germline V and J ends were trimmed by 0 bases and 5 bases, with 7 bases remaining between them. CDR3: CASSQDLRTEAFF. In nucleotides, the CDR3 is TGTGCCAGCAGCCAAGATTTGAGGACTGAAGCTTTCTTT.

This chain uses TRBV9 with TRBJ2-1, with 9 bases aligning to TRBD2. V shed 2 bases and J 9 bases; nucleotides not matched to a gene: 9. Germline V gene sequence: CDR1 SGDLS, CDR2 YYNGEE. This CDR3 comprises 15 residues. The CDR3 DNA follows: TGTGCCAGCAGCGTTTTGGCGGGAGGGGTGGCTGAGCAGTTCTTC. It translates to CASSVLAGGVAEQFF.

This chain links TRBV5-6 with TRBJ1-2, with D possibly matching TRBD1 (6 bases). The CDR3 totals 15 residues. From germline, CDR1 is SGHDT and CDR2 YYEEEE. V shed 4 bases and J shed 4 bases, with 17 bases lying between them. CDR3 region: CASSAGQPTVYGYTF. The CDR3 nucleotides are TGTGCCAGCAGCGCCGGACAGCCAACTGTCTATGGCTACACCTTC.

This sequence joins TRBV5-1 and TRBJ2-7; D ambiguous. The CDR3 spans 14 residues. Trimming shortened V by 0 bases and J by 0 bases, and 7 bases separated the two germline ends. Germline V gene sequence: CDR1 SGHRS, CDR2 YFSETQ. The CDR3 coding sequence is TGCGCCAGCAGCTTGGCAATCGGCTCCTACGAGCAGTACTTC. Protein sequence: CASSLAIGSYEQYF.

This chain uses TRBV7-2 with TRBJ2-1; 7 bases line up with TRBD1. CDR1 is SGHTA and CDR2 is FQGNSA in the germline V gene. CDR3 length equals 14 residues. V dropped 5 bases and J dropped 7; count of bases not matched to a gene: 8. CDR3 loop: CASSPRQGLNEQFF. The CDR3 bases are TGTGCCAGCAGCCCGAGACAGGGCTTGAATGAGCAGTTCTTC.

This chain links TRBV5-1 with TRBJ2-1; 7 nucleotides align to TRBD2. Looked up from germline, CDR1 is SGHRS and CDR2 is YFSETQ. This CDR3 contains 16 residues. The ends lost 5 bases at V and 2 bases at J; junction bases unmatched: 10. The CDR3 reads CASRHTSAAPYNEQFF. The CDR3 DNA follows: TGCGCCAGCAGACACACTAGCGCCGCTCCCTACAATGAGCAGTTCTTC.

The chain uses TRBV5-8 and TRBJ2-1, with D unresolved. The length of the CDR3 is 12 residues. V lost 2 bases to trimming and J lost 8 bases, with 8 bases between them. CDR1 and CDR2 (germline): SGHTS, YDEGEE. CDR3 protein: CASSLSQYEQFF. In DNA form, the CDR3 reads TGTGCCAGCAGCTTATCCCAATATGAGCAGTTCTTC.

DNA of the CDR3: TGTGCCAGCAGCCAGGGGACTCTCATAACTGAAGCTTTCTTT. Residues: CASSQGTLITEAFF. The chain recombines TRBV3-1 (or the pseudogene TRBV3-2) with TRBJ1-1; maybe TRBD1 (5 bases). V shed 3 bases and J shed 5 bases, with 13 bases lying between them. CDR1 is LGHDT and CDR2 is YNNKEL in the germline V gene (reference sequence). This CDR3 region has 14 residues.